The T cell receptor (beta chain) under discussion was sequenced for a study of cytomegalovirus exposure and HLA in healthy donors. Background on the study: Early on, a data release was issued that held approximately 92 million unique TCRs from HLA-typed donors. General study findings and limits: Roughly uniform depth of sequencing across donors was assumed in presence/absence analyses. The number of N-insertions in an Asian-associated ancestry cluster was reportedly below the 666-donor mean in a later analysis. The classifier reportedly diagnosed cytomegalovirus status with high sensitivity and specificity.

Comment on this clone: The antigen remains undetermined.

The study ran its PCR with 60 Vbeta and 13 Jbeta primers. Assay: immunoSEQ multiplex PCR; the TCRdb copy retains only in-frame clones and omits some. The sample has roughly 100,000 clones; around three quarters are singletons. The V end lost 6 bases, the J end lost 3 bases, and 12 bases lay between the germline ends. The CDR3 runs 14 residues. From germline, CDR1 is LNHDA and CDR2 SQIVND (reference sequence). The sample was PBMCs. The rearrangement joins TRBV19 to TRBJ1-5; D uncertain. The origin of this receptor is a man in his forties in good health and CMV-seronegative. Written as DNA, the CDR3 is TGTGCCAGTAGGTCGACTTTTTTCAATCAGCCCCAGCATTTT. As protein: CASRSTFFNQPQHF.